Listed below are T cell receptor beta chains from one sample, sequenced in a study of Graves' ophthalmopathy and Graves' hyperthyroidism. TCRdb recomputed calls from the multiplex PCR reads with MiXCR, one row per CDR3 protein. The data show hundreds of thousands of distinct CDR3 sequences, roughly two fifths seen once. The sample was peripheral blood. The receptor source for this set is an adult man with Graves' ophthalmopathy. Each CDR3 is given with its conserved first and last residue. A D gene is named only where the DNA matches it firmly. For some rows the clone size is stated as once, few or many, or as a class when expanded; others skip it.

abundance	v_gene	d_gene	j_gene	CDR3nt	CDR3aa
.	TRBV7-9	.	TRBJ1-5	TGTGCCAGCAGCGACAGATACAATCAGCCCCAGCATTTT	CASSDRYNQPQHF
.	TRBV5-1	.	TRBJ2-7	TGCGCCAGCAGCCTTGACCCCTTAGGCGAGCAGTACTTC	CASSLDPLGEQYF
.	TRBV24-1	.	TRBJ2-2	TGTGCCACCAGTGATTTCGGGGGCGGGGAGCTGTTTTTT	CATSDFGGGELFF
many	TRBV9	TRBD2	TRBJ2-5	TGTGCCAGCAGCCCGACTAGCGGGGGGCTCGAGACCCAGTACTTC	CASSPTSGGLETQYF
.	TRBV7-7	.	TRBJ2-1	TGTGCTAGCAGCCGGGGGAGAGGGGATGAGCAGTTCTTC	CASSRGRGDEQFF
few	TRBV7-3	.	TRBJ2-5	TGTGCCAGCAGCCCACTAGGATCCAAAGAGACCCAGTACTTC	CASSPLGSKETQYF
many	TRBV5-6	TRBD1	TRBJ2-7	TGTGCCAGCAGCCTATCCGGGACAGGGGAGGAGCAGTACTTC	CASSLSGTGEEQYF
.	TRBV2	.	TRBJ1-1	TGTGCCGGCAGTTTTGGACAGCTGAACACTGAAGCTTTCTTT	CAGSFGQLNTEAFF
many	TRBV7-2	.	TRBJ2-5	TGTGCCAGCAGCTTAGCGCTGGAGACCCAGTACTTC	CASSLALETQYF
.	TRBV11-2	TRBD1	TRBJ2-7	TGTGCCAGCAGCTCCCTTCCGGCGGGGACAGGGGTCTACGAGCAGTACTTC	CASSSLPAGTGVYEQYF
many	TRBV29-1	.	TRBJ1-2	TGCAGCGTTGAACAAGGCACGGGCTACACCTTC	CSVEQGTGYTF
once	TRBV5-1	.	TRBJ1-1	TGCGCCAGCAGCTCCTCCGGGACGTCCACTGAAGCTTTCTTT	CASSSSGTSTEAFF
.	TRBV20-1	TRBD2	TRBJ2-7	TGCAGTGCTAGAGATCCCCTAGCGGGACTCTCCTACGAGCAGTACTTC	CSARDPLAGLSYEQYF
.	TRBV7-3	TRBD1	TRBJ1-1	TGTGCCAGCCGGCCTGGCAAGGGAGGACAGGGTGGCACTGAAGCTTTCTTT	CASRPGKGGQGGTEAFF
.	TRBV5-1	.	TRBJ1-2	TGCGCCAGCAGCCTTATGGAGGTGGGATCTTACACCTTC	CASSLMEVGSYTF
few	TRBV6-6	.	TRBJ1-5	TGTGCCAGCAGGAACGAACAGGGATACAATCAGCCCCAGCATTTT	CASRNEQGYNQPQHF